This passage covers 9 T cell receptor beta chains from one sample sequenced in a study of blood T cell repertoires in COVID-19. Assay: immunoSEQ multiplex PCR; the TCRdb copy retains only in-frame clones and omits some. The table includes about 180,000 clones, about 88% detected once. The sequenced sample consisted of peripheral blood. The source of these receptors is a woman aged 25 to 39 with active or convalescent COVID-19.

The CDR3 reads CASRTPTGVTEAFF. The DNA of the CDR3 is TGTGCCAGTAGGACACCGACAGGTGTAACTGAAGCTTTCTTT. V and J are TRBV19 and TRBJ1-1, with a tentative D call TRBD1 (6 bases). The V gene lost 6 bases and the J gene lost 5 bases, with 16 bases spanning the gap. Germline values: CDR1 LNHDA, CDR2 SQIVND (reference sequence). This CDR3 has 14 amino acids.

V usage is TRBV6-1 and J usage is TRBJ1-2; TRBD1 agrees at 8 bases. The V and J ends lost 2 bases and 4 bases, in that order; junction bases with no gene match: 0. The V gene's germline CDR1 is MNHNS and CDR2 SASEGT. The CDR3 totals 13 residues. Here the CDR3 reads CASSETGGYGYTF. The CDR3 nucleotides read TGTGCCAGCAGTGAAACAGGGGGCTATGGCTACACCTTC.

V gene TRBV19 combines with J gene TRBJ2-5, with 7 bases identical to TRBD2. Germline CDR1 reads LNHDA; CDR2 reads SQIVND (reference sequence). Germline trimming cut 5 bases from V and 4 bases from J; bases unmatched to any gene: 10. The CDR3 contains 15 residues. The DNA for the CDR3 is TGTGCCAGTAGTGCCGGACTAGTGGGGGGAGAGACCCAGTACTTC. Protein sequence: CASSAGLVGGETQYF.

This chain connects TRBV2 to TRBJ1-1; D not certain. The CDR3 length is 15 residues. Trimming removed 2 bases from V and 4 bases from J, with 14 bases in between. CDR1 and CDR2 from the germline V gene are SNHLY and FYNNEI. In DNA, the CDR3 is TGTGCCAGCAGTGAAAGCTCGTACAGAATCACTGAAGCTTTCTTT. This codes for CASSESSYRITEAFF.

The chain links TRBV27 to TRBJ1-5, with D perhaps matching TRBD1 (6 bases). The CDR3 spans 13 residues. Germline V gene data show CDR1 as MNHEY and CDR2 as SMNVEV (reference sequence). Trimming removed 5 bases at V and 9 bases at J, with 14 bases between. CDR3 region: CASSGGQTGPQHF. The CDR3 bases are TGTGCCAGCAGTGGAGGACAGACGGGGCCCCAGCATTTT.

This clone appeared a few times. The gene calls are TRBV6-2 or TRBV6-3 and TRBJ1-1; a weak D match, TRBD1 (5 bases). This CDR3 comprises 14 residues. Trimming took off 5 bases at V and 3 bases at J, with 13 bases between the two ends. From germline, CDR1 is MNHEY and CDR2 SVGEGT. CDR3 in amino acids: CASSMGGRDTEAFF. Written as DNA, the CDR3 is TGTGCCAGCAGTATGGGGGGTCGGGACACTGAAGCTTTCTTT.

Here the CDR3 reads CASSITGLNTEAFF. For the CDR3, the DNA is TGTGCCAGTAGTATTACAGGGCTGAACACTGAAGCTTTCTTT. V gene TRBV19 combines with J gene TRBJ1-1; tentative D call: TRBD1 (6 bases). The V end was cut by 3 bases, the J end by 0 bases, with 8 bases between. The CDR3 is 14 amino acids. In germline, CDR1 is LNHDA, CDR2 SQIVND (reference sequence).

CDR3 DNA sequence: TGCGCCAGCAGCCGTGAAGCGGGAGCCTCCTACGAGCAGTACTTC. Protein sequence: CASSREAGASYEQYF. The chain links TRBV4-1 to TRBJ2-7; 8 bases line up with TRBD2. The CDR3 contains 15 residues. From germline, CDR1 is MGHRA and CDR2 YSYEKL. V lost 4 bases to trimming and J lost 0 bases; unmatched junction nucleotides: 5.

J is TRBJ2-7 and V is TRBV19, with 7 bases fitting TRBD2. The CDR3 is 14 amino acids. J gave up 2 bases and V 8 bases, and 9 bases lay outside the gene matches. Germline V CDR1 and CDR2: LNHDA, SQIVND (reference sequence). The CDR3 nucleotides are TGTGCCAGTCGGCCTAGCGGCGGGGCCTACGAGCAGTACTTC. Translation: CASRPSGGAYEQYF.